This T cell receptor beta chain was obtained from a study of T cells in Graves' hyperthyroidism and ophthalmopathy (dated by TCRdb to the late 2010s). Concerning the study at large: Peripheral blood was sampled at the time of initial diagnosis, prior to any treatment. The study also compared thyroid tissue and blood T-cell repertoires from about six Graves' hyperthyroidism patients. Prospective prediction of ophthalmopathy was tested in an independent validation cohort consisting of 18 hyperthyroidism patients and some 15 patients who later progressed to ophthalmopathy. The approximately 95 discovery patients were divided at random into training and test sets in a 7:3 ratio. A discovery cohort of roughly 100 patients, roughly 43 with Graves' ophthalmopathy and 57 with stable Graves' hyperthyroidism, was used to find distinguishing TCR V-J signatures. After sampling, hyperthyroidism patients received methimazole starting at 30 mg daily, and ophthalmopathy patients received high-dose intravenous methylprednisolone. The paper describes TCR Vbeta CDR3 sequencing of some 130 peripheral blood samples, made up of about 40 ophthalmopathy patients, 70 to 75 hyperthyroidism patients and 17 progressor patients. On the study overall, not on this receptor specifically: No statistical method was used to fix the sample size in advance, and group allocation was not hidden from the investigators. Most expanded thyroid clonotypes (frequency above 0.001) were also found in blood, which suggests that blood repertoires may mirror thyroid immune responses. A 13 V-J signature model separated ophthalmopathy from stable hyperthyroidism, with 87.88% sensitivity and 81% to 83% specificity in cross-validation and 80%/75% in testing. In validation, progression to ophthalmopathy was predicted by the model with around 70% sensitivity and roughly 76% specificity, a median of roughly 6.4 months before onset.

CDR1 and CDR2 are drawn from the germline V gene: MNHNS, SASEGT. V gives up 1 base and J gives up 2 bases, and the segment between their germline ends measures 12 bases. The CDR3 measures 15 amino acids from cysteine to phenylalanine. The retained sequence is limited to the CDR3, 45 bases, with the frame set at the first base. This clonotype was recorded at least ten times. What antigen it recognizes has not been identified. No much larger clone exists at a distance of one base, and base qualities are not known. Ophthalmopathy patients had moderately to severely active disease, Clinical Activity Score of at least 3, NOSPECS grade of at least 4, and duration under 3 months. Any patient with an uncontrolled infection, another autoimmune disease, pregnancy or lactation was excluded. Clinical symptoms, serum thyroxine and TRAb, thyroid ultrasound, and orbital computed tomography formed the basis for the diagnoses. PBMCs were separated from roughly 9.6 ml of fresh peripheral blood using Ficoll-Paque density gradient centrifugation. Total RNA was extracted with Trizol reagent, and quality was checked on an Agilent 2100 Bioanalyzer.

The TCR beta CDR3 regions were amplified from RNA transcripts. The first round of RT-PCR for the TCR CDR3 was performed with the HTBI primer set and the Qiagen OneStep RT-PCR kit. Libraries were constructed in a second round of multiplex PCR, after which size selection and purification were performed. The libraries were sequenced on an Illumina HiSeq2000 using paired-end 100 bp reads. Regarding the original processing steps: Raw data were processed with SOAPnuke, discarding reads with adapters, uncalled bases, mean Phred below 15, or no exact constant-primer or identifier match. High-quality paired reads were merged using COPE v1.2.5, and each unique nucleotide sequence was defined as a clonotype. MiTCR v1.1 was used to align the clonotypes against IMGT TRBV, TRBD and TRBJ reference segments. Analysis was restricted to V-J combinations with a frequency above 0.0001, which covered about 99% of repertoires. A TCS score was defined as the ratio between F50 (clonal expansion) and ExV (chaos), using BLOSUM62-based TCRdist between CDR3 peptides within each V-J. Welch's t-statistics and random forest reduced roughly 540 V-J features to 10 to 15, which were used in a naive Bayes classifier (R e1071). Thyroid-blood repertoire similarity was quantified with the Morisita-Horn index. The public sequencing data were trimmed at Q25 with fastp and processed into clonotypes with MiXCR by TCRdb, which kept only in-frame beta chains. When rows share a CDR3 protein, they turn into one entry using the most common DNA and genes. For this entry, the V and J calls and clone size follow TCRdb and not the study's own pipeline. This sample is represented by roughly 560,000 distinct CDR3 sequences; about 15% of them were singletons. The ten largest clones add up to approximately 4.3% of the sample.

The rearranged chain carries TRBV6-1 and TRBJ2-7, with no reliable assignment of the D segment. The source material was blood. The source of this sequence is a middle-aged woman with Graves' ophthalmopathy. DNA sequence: TGTGCCAGCAGTGAAGTCGAGAGAACCACCTACGAGCAGTACTTC. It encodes CASSEVERTTYEQYF.